The rows below give T cell receptor beta chains drawn from one sample of a study of control samples from healthy donors and cancer patients. Clones were sequenced by immunoSEQ multiplex PCR, and TCRdb holds only the in-frame ones, with some missing. This table has 70,000 to 85,000 clones, roughly 91% appearing once. Sequencing was done on a sample of blood. The source of these receptors is a man aged 50-60 years in good health. CDR3s include the opening cysteine and the closing phenylalanine or tryptophan. The D gene is left open where the match is weak. Where a row states a size, it is once, few, many or the class of an expanded clone; other rows omit it.

TRBJ2-7 | TRBD1 | . | TRBV24-1 | CATSDYRGSEQYF | TGTGCCACCAGTGATTACAGGGGGAGCGAGCAGTACTTC
TRBJ2-7 | . | . | TRBV19 | CASSGQRGFSGEQYF | TGTGCCAGTAGTGGACAGCGGGGCTTCTCGGGCGAGCAGTACTTC
TRBJ1-2 | . | . | TRBV30 | CAWNYASSNGYTF | TGTGCCTGGAATTATGCTTCCTCGAATGGCTACACCTTC
TRBJ2-7 | TRBD1 | . | TRBV7-9 | CASSLDGDRHHEQYF | TGTGCCAGCAGCTTAGACGGGGACAGACACCACGAGCAGTACTTC
TRBJ2-1 | TRBD1 | once | TRBV18 | CASSRDRGFHEQFF | TGTGCCAGCAGCCGGGACAGGGGATTCCATGAGCAGTTCTTC
TRBJ2-5 | . | . | TRBV2 | CASSALPERVGNF | TGTGCCAGCAGTGCCCTCCCTGAGAGGGTCGGAAACTTC
TRBJ1-3 | . | . | TRBV28 | CASSPGTRTGNTIYF | TGTGCCAGCAGCCCGGGAACCCGGACTGGAAACACCATATATTTT
TRBJ2-6 | . | . | TRBV10-3 | CAISDGFSGANVLTF | TGTGCCATCAGTGATGGGTTCTCTGGGGCCAACGTCCTGACTTTC
TRBJ2-7 | TRBD2 | . | TRBV24-1 | CATSDLRSGTYEQYF | TGTGCCACCAGTGATTTGCGGAGCGGGACCTACGAGCAGTACTTC
TRBJ1-4 | . | . | TRBV6-6 | CASSHLAGEFEKLFF | TGTGCCAGCAGTCACTTGGCGGGGGAATTTGAGAAACTGTTTTTT
TRBJ1-1 | . | . | TRBV7-9 | CASSWDVREAFF | TGTGCCAGCAGCTGGGACGTCCGGGAAGCTTTCTTT
TRBJ1-6 | . | . | TRBV19 | CASNRQASTSPLHF | TGTGCCAGTAACAGACAGGCCTCAACTTCACCCCTCCACTTT
TRBJ2-3 | . | . | TRBV30 | CAFTGVSHSTDTQYF | TGTGCCTTTACGGGCGTTTCCCACTCCACAGATACGCAGTATTTT
TRBJ1-4 | TRBD1 | . | TRBV18 | CASSPTGVTNEKLFF | TGTGCCAGCTCGCCAACAGGGGTGACTAATGAAAAACTGTTTTTT
TRBJ2-3 | TRBD1 | . | TRBV11-2 | CASSLQGQGDEDTQYF | TGTGCCAGCAGCTTACAAGGACAGGGAGACGAAGATACGCAGTATTTT
TRBJ1-1 | TRBD1 | . | TRBV7-2 | CASRSQGTGTEAFF | TGTGCCAGCAGGTCCCAAGGGACAGGGACTGAAGCTTTCTTT
TRBJ2-3 | . | . | TRBV29-1 | CSVLGGLGDTQYF | TGCAGCGTTTTAGGGGGTTTAGGGGATACGCAGTATTTT
TRBJ1-1 | TRBD1 | once | TRBV30 | CAWSQTGDTEAFF | TGTGCCTGGAGTCAGACAGGGGACACTGAAGCTTTCTTT
TRBJ1-5 | TRBD1 | . | TRBV19 | CASRSGTVNQPQHF | TGTGCCAGTAGGTCGGGGACAGTCAATCAGCCCCAGCATTTT
TRBJ1-3 | . | . | TRBV10-3 | CAITDSGNTIYF | TGTGCCATTACGGACTCTGGAAACACCATATATTTT
TRBJ2-3 | . | . | TRBV2 | CASLRDSNTQYF | TGTGCCAGCTTGCGGGACTCCAATACGCAGTATTTT
TRBJ1-1 | . | . | TRBV9 | CASSLKWDLNTEAFF | TGTGCCAGCAGCTTAAAGTGGGACTTGAACACTGAAGCTTTCTTT
TRBJ1-5 | . | once | TRBV12-3/TRBV12-4 | CASSLALNQPQHF | TGTGCCAGCAGTTTGGCCTTAAATCAGCCCCAGCATTTT
TRBJ1-4 | . | . | TRBV7-9 | CASEHRAEEKLFF | TGTGCCAGCGAACACAGGGCTGAGGAAAAACTGTTTTTT
TRBJ1-2 | . | . | TRBV5-1 | CASSTSPPFNYGYTF | TGCGCCAGCAGTACCAGCCCACCCTTTAACTATGGCTACACCTTC
TRBJ2-7 | . | . | TRBV6-5 | CASSYFSRLSSYEQYF | TGTGCCAGCAGTTACTTCAGTCGATTGAGCTCCTACGAGCAGTACTTC
TRBJ2-1 | . | . | TRBV2 | CASSDSSPSSYNEQFF | TGTGCCAGCAGTGACTCAAGCCCCAGCTCCTACAATGAGCAGTTCTTC
TRBJ1-6 | . | . | TRBV7-8 | CASSLGQPGANSPLHF | TGTGCCAGCAGCTTAGGTCAGCCAGGGGCCAATTCACCCCTCCACTTT
TRBJ2-7 | . | . | TRBV14 | CASSQGRAFSSYEQYF | TGTGCCAGCAGCCAAGGTCGGGCTTTTAGCTCCTACGAGCAGTACTTC
TRBJ1-2 | . | once | TRBV27 | CASSLGGSYGYTF | TGTGCCAGCAGTTTAGGGGGCAGCTATGGCTACACCTTC
TRBJ1-4 | . | . | TRBV4-1 | CASSLRTLRGEKLFF | TGCGCCAGCAGCCTTCGGACCTTACGGGGAGAAAAACTGTTTTTT
TRBJ1-3 | TRBD1 | . | TRBV19 | CASRYEQGPSGNTIYF | TGTGCCAGTAGATATGAACAGGGGCCTTCTGGAAACACCATATATTTT
TRBJ1-6 | . | once | TRBV12-3/TRBV12-4 | CASSLRVWSPLHF | TGTGCCAGCAGTTTGAGGGTCTGGTCACCCCTCCACTTT
TRBJ2-5 | . | . | TRBV3-1/TRBV3-2 | CASSLTSGFGETQYF | TGTGCCAGCAGCCTGACATCTGGTTTTGGAGAGACCCAGTACTTC
TRBJ1-1 | . | . | TRBV6-5 | CASSYQNTEAFF | TGTGCCAGCAGTTACCAGAACACTGAAGCTTTCTTT
TRBJ2-6 | . | . | TRBV25-1 | CASIGGANVLTF | TGTGCCAGCATTGGGGGGGCCAACGTCCTGACTTTC
TRBJ1-2 | TRBD1 | . | TRBV6-5 | CASRWTGSNYGYTF | TGTGCCAGCAGATGGACAGGGTCTAACTATGGCTACACCTTC
TRBJ2-2 | . | . | TRBV18 | CASSPKTGQETGELFF | TGTGCCAGCTCACCAAAAACAGGGCAGGAGACCGGGGAGCTGTTTTTT
TRBJ2-3 | . | . | TRBV20-1 | CSAAVDTQYF | TGCAGTGCTGCTGTTGATACGCAGTATTTT
TRBJ1-1 | TRBD1 | . | TRBV6-1 | CASSEGQGASAFF | TGTGCCAGCAGTGAGGGACAGGGGGCGAGCGCTTTCTTT
TRBJ1-1 | . | . | TRBV6-5 | CASRLDTYTEAFF | TGTGCCAGCAGACTTGACACCTACACTGAAGCTTTCTTT
TRBJ2-7 | TRBD1 | . | TRBV30 | CAWSADRGREQYF | TGTGCCTGGAGTGCCGACAGGGGCCGCGAGCAGTACTTC
TRBJ1-1 | . | once | TRBV13 | CASSLPPVNTEAFF | TGTGCCAGCAGCTTACCGCCGGTAAACACTGAAGCTTTCTTT
TRBJ1-1 | . | . | TRBV19 | CASSIDPGRYAFF | TGTGCCAGTAGTATAGACCCAGGGCGGTATGCTTTCTTT
TRBJ2-1 | TRBD1 | . | TRBV19 | CASSITGTVNNEQFF | TGTGCCAGTAGTATTACCGGGACAGTGAACAATGAGCAGTTCTTC
TRBJ1-4 | TRBD1 | . | TRBV2 | CASSGQPGGATNEKLFF | TGTGCCAGCAGTGGACAACCAGGGGGAGCAACTAATGAAAAACTGTTTTTT
TRBJ2-2 | . | . | TRBV19 | CASRGGATGELFF | TGTGCCAGTAGAGGGGGGGCCACCGGGGAGCTGTTTTTT
TRBJ1-1 | TRBD1 | . | TRBV7-9 | CASSPGQGGTEAFF | TGTGCCAGCAGCCCGGGACAGGGAGGCACTGAAGCTTTCTTT
TRBJ2-5 | . | . | TRBV7-9 | CASSLLPGETQYF | TGTGCCAGCAGCTTACTCCCGGGGGAGACCCAGTACTTC
TRBJ1-5 | . | few | TRBV3-1/TRBV3-2 | CASSQDRFASGTQHF | TGTGCCAGCAGCCAAGATCGGTTTGCTTCGGGAACCCAGCATTTT